The 20 T cell receptor beta chains presented below share a single source sample, sequenced in a study of Graves' ophthalmopathy and Graves' hyperthyroidism. Transcripts of RNA were the source for amplifying TCR beta CDR3 regions. RT-PCR with HTBI primers came first, then second-round multiplex PCR. TCRdb used MiXCR to reprocess the multiplex PCR reads, holding one entry per CDR3 protein. The table has a few hundred thousand distinct CDR3 sequences, less than 20% seen once. Sequencing was performed on peripheral blood. These receptors were collected from a woman aged 18 to 35 with stable Graves' hyperthyroidism.

This clonotype was recorded many times. CDR3 nucleotide sequence: TGCAGTGCAGACCACAGGGGGCCTTTGAACACTGAAGCTTTCTTT. It yields the protein CSADHRGPLNTEAFF. V is TRBV20-1 and J is TRBJ1-1, with 9 bases lining up with TRBD1. Per germline, CDR1 DFQATT and CDR2 SNEGSKA (reference sequence). Losses at the gene ends were 6 bases for V and 0 bases for J; bases not matched to a gene: 8. CDR3 length equals 15 residues.

This clonotype was counted a few times. This chain uses TRBV4-2 with TRBJ1-2; 9 bases agree with TRBD1. The CDR3 is 18 amino acids. Germline loops: CDR1 LGHNA, CDR2 YNFKEQ. V shed 0 bases, J shed 4 bases, and the junction held 12 bases outside the gene matches. CDR3 nucleotides: TGTGCCAGCAGCCAAGATCAGGGACAGGGCCTGAAGGGCTATGGCTACACCTTC. Translating it yields CASSQDQGQGLKGYGYTF.

This clonotype was picked up many times. The chain carries TRBV19 and TRBJ1-1, with D unclear. Per germline, CDR1 LNHDA and CDR2 SQIVND (reference sequence). CDR3 size: 14 residues. V was trimmed by 1 base and J by 5 bases, leaving 11 bases between them. CDR3 residues: CASSIGPPRTEAFF. The CDR3 nucleotides are TGTGCCAGTAGTATAGGCCCCCCCCGGACTGAAGCTTTCTTT.

This clonotype has more than one count but fewer than ten. The chain has TRBV19 and TRBJ1-5; D unresolved. Germline loops: CDR1 LNHDA, CDR2 SQIVND (reference sequence). CDR3 length equals 16 residues. Trimming removed 3 bases at V and 2 bases at J, with 14 bases between. CDR3 coding DNA: TGTGCCAGTAGTATTATACTGGCCGGTGGCAATCAGCCCCAGCATTTT. Translation gives CASSIILAGGNQPQHF.

Ten or more counts support this clonotype. This chain's CDR3 is CASSVSDRGWHGYTF. DNA for the CDR3: TGTGCCAGCAGCGTATCCGACAGGGGATGGCATGGCTACACCTTC. The chain links TRBV9 to TRBJ1-2, with TRBD1 matching 8 bases. In germline, CDR1 is SGDLS, CDR2 YYNGEE. CDR3 length: 15 amino acids. With V trimmed by 1 base and J by 6 bases, 8 bases remained unmatched. Variable domain in full (rest from reference TRBV9 and TRBJ1-2): DSGVTQTPKHLITATGQRVTLRCSPRSGDLSVYWYQQSLDQGLQFLIQYYNGEERAKGNILERFSAQQFPDLHSELNLSSLELGDSALYFCASSVSDRGWHGYTFGSGTRLTVV.

This clonotype has a count of ten or more. This chain connects TRBV6-8 to TRBJ2-7, with D uncertain. V shed 7 bases and J shed 4 bases, with 17 bases lying between them. The CDR3 length is 14 residues. The V gene's germline CDR1 is MNHGY and CDR2 SAAAGT. CDR3 amino acids: CASKEVVHRYEQYF. The CDR3 coding sequence is TGTGCCAGCAAAGAGGTGGTCCACCGATACGAGCAGTACTTC.

This clonotype was seen more than once but under ten times. The chain recombines TRBV11-2 with TRBJ1-2, with D maybe TRBD1 (5 bases). Deletions cut 3 bases from V and 8 bases from J, with 13 bases between. This CDR3 comprises 13 residues. Germline loops: CDR1 SGHAT, CDR2 FQNNGV. The CDR3 DNA is TGTGCCAGCAGCTTGACTTGGGGGGACGGCTACACCTTC. Protein: CASSLTWGDGYTF.

In the case of this clonotype: A read error may explain this, as a much larger clone is one base away. The V gene is TRBV11-2, the J gene TRBJ1-1; TRBD1 agrees at 9 bases. CDR1 is SGHAT, CDR2 FQNNGV, per germline. The CDR3 has 14 amino acids. The CDR3 is CARSPDRGWTEAFF. DNA of the CDR3: TGTGCCCGCAGCCCGGACAGGGGATGGACTGAAGCTTTCTTT.

This clonotype was recorded at least ten times. J is TRBJ1-2 and V is TRBV27; perhaps TRBD1 as D (5 bases). There are 15 residues in the CDR3. V was shortened by 4 bases and J by 3 bases, with 15 bases between the two germline ends. Germline V gene data show CDR1 as MNHEY and CDR2 as SMNVEV (reference sequence). CDR3 nucleotides: TGTGCCAGCAGTTCAGGGAGGGGATGGGACTATGGCTACACCTTC. Residues: CASSSGRGWDYGYTF.

This clonotype was observed at least ten times. This chain links TRBV20-1 with TRBJ1-2, with D hard to call. CDR3 length equals 13 residues. V lost 0 bases and J lost 6, with 11 bases in between. CDR1 and CDR2 (germline): DFQATT, SNEGSKA (reference sequence). CDR3 in amino acids: CSARDPASNGYTF. Here the CDR3 DNA reads TGCAGTGCTAGAGATCCCGCTTCGAATGGCTACACCTTC.

This clonotype came up many times. This chain links TRBV6-2 or TRBV6-3 with TRBJ1-1; 8 positions agree with TRBD1. Looked up from germline, CDR1 is MNHEY and CDR2 is SVGEGT. The length of the CDR3 is 15 residues. Trimming removed 6 bases from V and 5 bases from J; junction bases left unmatched: 11. CDR3 DNA: TGTGCCAGCAGCGAGCTAACAGGGGGGTCGACTGAAGCTTTCTTT. Protein sequence: CASSELTGGSTEAFF.

V usage is TRBV5-6 and J usage is TRBJ2-5; no clear D gene. The CDR3 consists of 14 residues. Germline V lookup: CDR1 SGHDT, CDR2 YYEEEE. Trimming left V 3 bases short and J 4 bases short, with 13 bases between. CDR3 region: CASSSTRRTETQYF. In DNA, the CDR3 is TGTGCCAGCAGCTCAACGCGAAGGACAGAGACCCAGTACTTC.

This clonotype was found many times. CDR3 region: CASSLIGGTEAFF. In nucleotides, the CDR3 is TGTGCCAGCAGCTTAATAGGGGGAACTGAAGCTTTCTTT. This rearrangement joins TRBV11-3 to TRBJ1-1; tentative D call: TRBD1 (6 bases). Trimming shortened V by 2 bases and J by 5 bases, and 9 bases separated the two germline ends. The CDR3 contains 13 residues. Germline V lookup: CDR1 SGHNT, CDR2 YENEEA. Full variable domain (outside the CDR3, taken from reference TRBV11-3 and TRBJ1-1): EAGVVQSPRYKIIEKKQPVAFWCNPISGHNTLYWYLQNLGQGPELLIRYENEEAVDDSQLPKDRFSAERLKGVDSTLKIQPAELGDSAVYLCASSLIGGTEAFFGQGTRLTVV.

Many counts were recorded for this clonotype. The V and J genes are TRBV6-5 and TRBJ1-3; D not certain. The CDR3 length is 16 residues. Per germline, CDR1 MNHEY and CDR2 SVGAGI. The V end lost 0 bases, the J end lost 4 bases, and 13 bases lay between the germline ends. In DNA, the CDR3 is TGTGCCAGCAGTTACTCGACTCTTGGCAGGGGAAACACCATATATTTT. Translated: CASSYSTLGRGNTIYF.

This clonotype was counted many times. The chain links TRBV12-5 to TRBJ2-7, with a tentative D call TRBD2 (6 bases). V lost 7 bases to trimming and J lost 3 bases, with 22 bases between them. The CDR3 is 16 residues long. Germline V gene data show CDR1 as LGHNT and CDR2 as FRNRAP. The CDR3, as DNA: TGTGCTAGTGCCCACCCGCCGCCCCGGAGGGGCTACGAGCAGTACTTC. This gives the protein CASAHPPPRRGYEQYF.

The table lists this clonotype with many counts. The chain is built from TRBV20-1 and TRBJ1-2; TRBD1 matches 7 bases. V gave up 1 base and J gave up 7 bases; unmatched junction bases: 6. The CDR3 extends over 13 amino acids. In germline, CDR1 is DFQATT, CDR2 SNEGSKA (reference sequence). Written as DNA, the CDR3 is TGCAGTGCTAGAGGGGACAGTCTAAGTGGCTACACCTTC. Its translation: CSARGDSLSGYTF.

V is TRBV6-1 and J is TRBJ2-2; possibly TRBD1 for D (6 bases). The CDR3 spans 14 residues. Trimming took off 8 bases at V and 1 base at J, with 11 bases between the two ends. Germline CDR1 is MNHNS and CDR2 is SASEGT. CDR3: CASRDILNTGELFF. CDR3 in DNA: TGTGCCAGCCGGGACATTCTGAACACCGGGGAGCTGTTTTTT.

This clonotype has at least ten counts. This chain uses TRBV13 with TRBJ2-7, with 15 bases matching TRBD2. Germline V gene data show CDR1 as PRHDT and CDR2 as FYEKMQ (reference sequence). This CDR3 region has 18 residues. After removal of 5 bases from V and 3 bases from J, the junction contained 11 bases not matched to a gene. CDR3 residues: CASSQGLAGGPPFYEQYF. The CDR3 DNA follows: TGTGCCAGCAGCCAGGGACTAGCGGGGGGCCCACCCTTCTACGAGCAGTACTTC.

Concerning this clonotype itself: This may be a read error, as it is one base from a much larger clone. The V call is TRBV7-9, the J call TRBJ2-5; D is undetermined. The CDR3 runs to 14 residues. Germline V gives CDR1 SEHNR, CDR2 FQNEAQ (reference sequence). CDR3 sequence (DNA): TGTGCCATCAGCTTAGTTGCACTTGAGGAGACCCAGTACTTC. Translating gives CAISLVALEETQYF.

This clonotype was counted at least ten times. The chain is built from TRBV6-2 or TRBV6-3 and TRBJ2-7; tentatively, D is TRBD2 (6 bases). Between the trimmed V and J ends, which lost 7 bases and 2 bases, there was a span of 15 bases. Germline V gene data show CDR1 as MNHEY and CDR2 as SVGEGT. CDR3 length: 14 amino acids. CDR3 sequence reads: CASTGTSETYEQYF. In nucleotides, the CDR3 is TGTGCCAGCACCGGGACTTCCGAAACCTACGAGCAGTACTTC.